The next 15 T cell receptor beta chains were all read from a single sample in a study of neurological immune-mediated disorders. TCRdb reprocessed the 5' RACE reads with MiXCR, giving one entry per CDR3 protein. This sample carries around 61,000 distinct CDR3 sequences, more than 4.5% of them seen once, and the ten largest clones take 5.6%. The sample was PBMCs. Receptors were obtained from a human donor with multiple sclerosis. The donor label of this sample is uncertain.

Ten or more counts support this clonotype. The gene calls are TRBV6-5 and TRBJ2-7; 11 nucleotides line up with TRBD1. Germline V gene data show CDR1 as MNHEY and CDR2 as SVGAGI. The CDR3 runs 15 residues. V shed 7 bases, J shed 3 bases, and the junction held 8 bases outside the gene matches. The CDR3 DNA follows: TGTGCCAGCACCGAAGGACAGGGGGCTTTCTACGAGCAGTACTTC. It specifies CASTEGQGAFYEQYF.

This clonotype has a count of ten or more. CDR3 protein: CASSFELSDTQYF. CDR3 nucleotide sequence: TGCGCCAGCAGCTTCGAACTTTCAGATACGCAGTATTTT. The chain recombines TRBV5-1 with TRBJ2-3, with D uncertain. This CDR3 spans 13 amino acids. Trimming shortened V by 2 bases and J by 4 bases, and 8 bases separated the two germline ends. Germline CDR1 reads SGHRS; CDR2 reads YFSETQ.

This clonotype was seen repeatedly, ten times or more. The chain couples TRBV10-3 to TRBJ2-1; 7 nucleotides agree with TRBD1. The CDR3 is made up of 14 amino acids. Trimming cost V 7 bases and J 6 bases; bases outside gene matches: 9. The germline V gene has CDR1 ENHRY and CDR2 SYGVKD. CDR3 coding DNA: TGTGCCATCAAGCTACGGGACAGAGTCAATGAGCAGTTCTTC. Translating it yields CAIKLRDRVNEQFF.

This clonotype has ten or more counts. This sequence joins TRBV5-1 and TRBJ1-2, with a tentative D call TRBD1 (6 bases). Germline CDR1 is SGHRS and CDR2 is YFSETQ. With 1 base removed from V and 0 bases from J, the gap between germline ends came to 10 bases. The CDR3 has 15 amino acids. The CDR3 nucleotides read TGCGCCAGCAGCTTGAGGGGGGCTGCTAACTATGGCTACACCTTC. This codes for CASSLRGAANYGYTF.

This chain joins TRBV9 and TRBJ1-1; no clear D. Looked up from germline, CDR1 is SGDLS and CDR2 is YYNGEE. The CDR3 consists of 14 residues. V lost 0 bases to trimming and J lost 4 bases, with 10 bases between them. The CDR3 region is CASSVGRLGTEAFF. CDR3 nucleotide sequence: TGTGCCAGCAGCGTAGGTCGACTGGGCACTGAAGCTTTCTTT.

A note on this clonotype: A much larger clone is a single base away; this may be a read error. The chain employs TRBV15 and TRBJ2-1; 10 bases are shared with TRBD2. V shed 8 bases, J shed 8 bases, and the junction held 15 bases outside the gene matches. Germline lookup yields CDR1 LNHNV and CDR2 YYDKDF (reference sequence). The CDR3 length is 16 residues. The CDR3 region has the DNA TGTGCCACCGGCAACCGCCGAGCGGGGGGGCGCGATGAGCAGTTCTTC. Translating it yields CATGNRRAGGRDEQFF. Variable domain in full (rest from reference TRBV15 and TRBJ2-1): DAMVIQNPRYQVTQFGKPVTLSCSQTLNHNVMYWYQQKSSQAPKLLFHYYDKDFNNEADTPDNFQSRRPNTSFCFLDIRSPGLGDTAMYLCATGNRRAGGRDEQFFGPGTRLTVL.

This clonotype was seen ten or more times. The chain carries TRBV5-6 and TRBJ2-1, with a weak D call TRBD1 (5 bases). Germline V lookup: CDR1 SGHDT, CDR2 YYEEEE. There are 17 residues in the CDR3. Trimming shortened V by 5 bases and J by 10 bases, and 28 bases separated the two germline ends. The CDR3 is CASSYLSDPGIVGEQFF. For the CDR3, the DNA is TGTGCCAGCAGTTATCTTTCCGACCCAGGGATAGTAGGAGAGCAGTTCTTC.

This clonotype was counted ten times or more. The chain carries TRBV7-9 and TRBJ1-2, with 7 bases fitting TRBD1. The CDR3 totals 14 residues. CDR1 SEHNR and CDR2 FQNEAQ come from the germline V gene (reference sequence). The V gene end was trimmed by 5 bases and the J gene end by 7 bases; junction bases not matched to a gene: 10. CDR3 bases: TGTGCCAGCAGCCCAGCAGGGGGGGCCCGTGGCTACACCTTC. Its translation: CASSPAGGARGYTF.

This clonotype was counted ten times or more. One end of the junction does not line up with germline, which may come from a read error. The V and J genes are TRBV7-9 and TRBJ1-5; D is ambiguous. CDR3 size: 9 residues. CDR1 and CDR2 (germline): SEHNR, FQNEAQ (reference sequence). This CDR3 is CASSFRGNF. In DNA form, the CDR3 reads TGTGCCAGCAGCTTTCGGGGAAATTTT.

In this sample, this clonotype turned up many times. The V call is TRBV20-1, the J call TRBJ1-6; 7 nucleotides agree with TRBD1. The CDR3 is 16 residues long. Per the germline V gene, CDR1 is DFQATT and CDR2 is SNEGSKA (reference sequence). V shed 3 bases, J shed 2 bases, and the junction held 7 bases outside the gene matches. CDR3 nucleotide sequence: TGCAGTGCTAGTAAGAGGCAGGGGGCCTATAATTCACCCCTCCACTTT. Protein sequence: CSASKRQGAYNSPLHF.

In its sample, this clonotype was seen many times. The chain links TRBV28 to TRBJ2-7; 7 nucleotides line up with TRBD1. Germline V CDR1 and CDR2: MDHEN, SYDVKM. V shed 10 bases and J 5 bases; nucleotides not matched to a gene: 8. CDR3 length: 12 amino acids. The CDR3 region has the DNA TGTGCCACTCACGAGACAGGGAACGAGCAGTACTTC. This translates into CATHETGNEQYF.

This clonotype was counted at least ten times. The rearrangement uses TRBV6-6 and TRBJ1-2; 7 positions agree with TRBD1. CDR1 is MNHNY, CDR2 SVGAGI, per germline (reference sequence). CDR3 length: 12 residues. Trimming cost V 10 bases and J 4 bases; bases outside gene matches: 6. The DNA of the CDR3 is TGTGCCACCACAGGGGCCCTCTATGGCTACACCTTC. This codes for CATTGALYGYTF.

This clonotype was seen ten or more times. The chain is built from TRBV5-1 and TRBJ2-2, with D possibly matching TRBD2 (5 bases). This CDR3 comprises 14 residues. CDR1 and CDR2 (germline): SGHRS, YFSETQ. V was trimmed by 0 bases and J by 7 bases, leaving 10 bases between them. CDR3 residues: CASSLAGGNGELFF. The CDR3 nucleotides are TGCGCCAGCAGCTTGGCAGGAGGAAACGGGGAGCTGTTTTTT. Full variable domain (remainder filled in from reference TRBV5-1 and TRBJ2-2): KAGVTQTPRYLIKTRGQQVTLSCSPISGHRSVSWYQQTPGQGLQFLFEYFSETQRNKGNFPGRFSGRQFSNSRSEMNVSTLELGDSALYLCASSLAGGNGELFFGEGSRLTVL.

In this sample, this clonotype turned up many times. The CDR3 DNA reads TGTGCCAGCAGCTTAAGTGGGGGTAGCAATCAGCCCCAGCATTTT. This gives the protein CASSLSGGSNQPQHF. The V call is TRBV7-2, the J call TRBJ1-5; perhaps TRBD1 as D (5 bases). The CDR3 is 15 amino acids. V gave up 2 bases and J gave up 0 bases, with 8 bases separating them. CDR1 and CDR2 from the germline V gene are SGHTA and FQGNSA. The full variable domain, in which reference TRBV7-2 and TRBJ1-5 provide the parts outside the CDR3, is GAGVSQSPSNKVTEKGKDVELRCDPISGHTALYWYRQSLGQGLEFLIYFQGNSAPDKSGLPSDRFSAERTGGSVSTLTIQRTQQEDSAVYLCASSLSGGSNQPQHFGDGTRLSIL.

This rearrangement joins TRBV5-1 to TRBJ1-1; no clear D gene. This CDR3 is built from 14 residues. The germline V gene has CDR1 SGHRS and CDR2 YFSETQ. Trimming took 0 bases from V and 3 from J, leaving 9 bases between them. The CDR3 loop is CASSLGAGDTEAFF. CDR3 sequence (DNA): TGCGCCAGCAGCTTGGGAGCCGGGGACACTGAAGCTTTCTTT. Full variable domain (outside the CDR3, taken from reference TRBV5-1 and TRBJ1-1): KAGVTQTPRYLIKTRGQQVTLSCSPISGHRSVSWYQQTPGQGLQFLFEYFSETQRNKGNFPGRFSGRQFSNSRSEMNVSTLELGDSALYLCASSLGAGDTEAFFGQGTRLTVV.